Presented here are 32 T cell receptor beta chains from one specimen sequenced in a study of early T cells in non-severe SARS-CoV-2 infection. A single record per CDR3 protein comes from TCRdb applying MiXCR to the 5' RACE reads. The sample yields over 50,000 distinct CDR3 sequences, roughly 8.2% seen once. Specimen: whole blood, collected at baseline. The source of these receptors is an adult who was a healthcare worker with PCR-confirmed SARS-CoV-2 infection or an uninfected control (not recorded which).

Many counts were recorded for this clonotype. The chain employs TRBV6-1 and TRBJ2-3, with D possibly TRBD1 on 5 matching bases. Trimming removed 2 bases from V and 0 bases from J, with 9 bases in between. Germline CDR1 MNHNS, CDR2 SASEGT. The CDR3 spans 15 residues. CDR3 protein: CASSEFQGSTDTQYF. CDR3 sequence (DNA): TGTGCCAGCAGTGAATTCCAGGGAAGCACAGATACGCAGTATTTT.

In this sample, this clonotype turned up a few times. The rearrangement uses TRBV4-1 and TRBJ2-1; maybe TRBD1 (6 bases). This CDR3 region has 15 residues. V lost 3 bases, J lost 4 bases, and 13 bases lay in between. The germline CDR1 and CDR2 sequences are MGHRA and YSYEKL. The CDR3 DNA reads as TGCGCCAGCAGCCAGGGGGCTCTCCTATACAATGAGCAGTTCTTC. It codes for CASSQGALLYNEQFF.

In DNA, the CDR3 is TGTGCCAGCAGTGAAGGCGTGGGGCTCTACAATGAGCAGTTCTTC. Its translation: CASSEGVGLYNEQFF. The gene calls are TRBV6-1 and TRBJ2-1; possible D gene TRBD1, 5 bases. Germline CDR1 and CDR2: MNHNS and SASEGT. The CDR3 contains 15 residues. V shed 1 base and J shed 3 bases, with 10 bases lying between them.

In its sample, this clonotype was seen many times. The CDR3 DNA sequence: TGCAGCTCACTAGGTGGGGCTAGTTACAATGAGCAGTTCTTC. It encodes CSSLGGASYNEQFF. The chain combines TRBV29-1 with TRBJ2-1; D may correspond to TRBD1 or TRBD2 (5 bases each). Germline V gives CDR1 SQVTM, CDR2 ANQGSEA. CDR3 length: 14 amino acids. V was clipped by 8 bases and J by 4 bases, with 18 bases between them.

This clonotype turned up a few times. V gene TRBV18 combines with J gene TRBJ1-1; 7 nucleotides align to TRBD1. V lost 8 bases to trimming and J lost 1 base; unmatched junction nucleotides: 4. This CDR3 has 13 residues. Germline loops: CDR1 KGHSH, CDR2 LQKENI. CDR3 in amino acids: CASLGQENTEAFF. CDR3 DNA: TGTGCCAGCCTCGGACAGGAGAACACTGAAGCTTTCTTT. Based on the CDR3 plus reference TRBV18 and TRBJ1-1, the full variable domain is NAGVMQNPRHLVRRRGQEARLRCSPMKGHSHVYWYRQLPEEGLKFMVYLQKENIIDESGMPKERFSAEFPKEGPSILRIQQVVRGDSAAYFCASLGQENTEAFFGQGTRLTVV.

This clonotype was observed many times. V usage is TRBV9 and J usage is TRBJ1-6; D is undetermined. The CDR3 spans 14 residues. From germline, CDR1 is SGDLS and CDR2 YYNGEE. The V and J ends lost 1 base and 8 bases respectively, with 10 bases between them. CDR3 loop: CASSVRRSDSPLHF. CDR3 in DNA: TGTGCCAGCAGCGTAAGGCGGTCGGATTCACCCCTCCACTTT.

V and J are TRBV18 and TRBJ2-1; weak D call: TRBD1 (6 bases). Germline assignment: CDR1 KGHSH and CDR2 LQKENI. The CDR3 totals 17 residues. Trimming removed 2 bases from V and 0 bases from J, with 14 bases in between. CDR3 coding DNA: TGTGCCAGCTCACCAGCGAACAGGGAGATCTCCTACAATGAGCAGTTCTTC. It is translated as CASSPANREISYNEQFF.

The rearrangement joins TRBV5-1 to TRBJ2-2, with 7 bases lining up with TRBD2. V lost 0 bases and J lost 7; bases outside the gene matches: 3. Germline V CDR1 and CDR2: SGHRS, YFSETQ. The CDR3 covers 14 residues. The CDR3 loop reads CASSLERGVGELFF. The CDR3 DNA reads as TGCGCCAGCAGCTTGGAGCGGGGAGTCGGGGAGCTGTTTTTT.

J is TRBJ2-2 and V is TRBV6-4; a weak D match, TRBD2 (6 bases). Germline CDR1 and CDR2: MRHNA and SNTAGT. CDR3 length: 14 residues. The V end was cut by 5 bases, the J end by 3 bases, with 10 bases between. The CDR3 is CASSTGRDTGELFF. DNA of the CDR3: TGTGCCAGCAGTACCGGGAGAGACACCGGGGAGCTGTTTTTT.

The J gene is TRBJ2-2, the V gene TRBV7-9; TRBD2 matches 11 bases. Germline trimming cut 2 bases from V and 3 bases from J; bases unmatched to any gene: 5. This CDR3 is built from 17 residues. The germline CDR1 and CDR2 sequences are SEHNR and FQNEAQ (reference sequence). The CDR3 here is CASSLLLAGGHTGELFF. The CDR3 DNA reads TGTGCCAGCAGCTTACTCCTAGCGGGAGGTCACACCGGGGAGCTGTTTTTT.

J is TRBJ2-1 and V is TRBV9; D remains unclear. Germline V lookup: CDR1 SGDLS, CDR2 YYNGEE. The CDR3 extends over 14 amino acids. Trimming removed 0 bases from V and 6 bases from J, with 10 bases in between. CDR3 amino acids: CASSVGTDFNEQFF. CDR3 nucleotide sequence: TGTGCCAGCAGCGTAGGAACCGACTTCAATGAGCAGTTCTTC.

This clonotype was seen a handful of times. This chain joins TRBV12-3 or TRBV12-4 and TRBJ1-2, with TRBD1 identical over 9 bases. J lost 4 bases, V lost 5 bases, and 8 bases had no gene match. The CDR3 is 15 residues long. For the CDR3, the DNA is TGTGCCAGCAGTGGTCCGGGACAGGGATTCTATGGCTACACCTTC. The encoded protein is CASSGPGQGFYGYTF.

V is TRBV6-5 and J is TRBJ1-2, with TRBD1 matching 7 bases. This CDR3 region has 12 residues. Trimming at V came to 10 bases and at J to 4 bases, leaving 6 bases not matched to a gene. Germline V lookup: CDR1 MNHEY, CDR2 SVGAGI. The CDR3 region has the DNA TGTGCCACCCAGGGGGTTAGCTATGGCTACACCTTC. Encoded protein: CATQGVSYGYTF.

This clonotype was detected many times. V usage is TRBV28 and J usage is TRBJ1-6, with TRBD1 as a possible D gene (6 bases). Germline V lookup: CDR1 MDHEN, CDR2 SYDVKM. The length of the CDR3 is 14 residues. V dropped 6 bases and J dropped 9 bases, with 15 bases sitting between them. CDR3 in DNA: TGTGCCAGCAGGGCACCAGGGGTTTCTTCACCCCTCCACTTT. It encodes CASRAPGVSSPLHF.

This clonotype showed up many times. The chain recombines TRBV20-1 with TRBJ2-7; D gene unclear. Looked up from germline, CDR1 is DFQATT and CDR2 is SNEGSKA (reference sequence). The CDR3 spans 11 residues. The V end lost 3 bases, the J end lost 3 bases, and 6 bases lay between the germline ends. DNA for the CDR3: TGCAGTGCTAGCGAGCACTACGAGCAGTACTTC. Translated, it gives CSASEHYEQYF.

This clonotype has more than one count but fewer than ten. This chain joins TRBV6-6 and TRBJ1-4; TRBD1 might be the D (5 bases). Trimming left V 0 bases short and J 4 bases short, with 9 bases between. From germline, CDR1 is MNHNY and CDR2 SVGAGI (reference sequence). The CDR3 is 15 residues long. The CDR3 sequence: CASSYSGDHNEKLFF. The CDR3 nucleotides read TGTGCCAGCAGTTACTCCGGGGACCATAATGAAAAACTGTTTTTT.

This clonotype has at least ten counts. The chain uses TRBV7-9 and TRBJ2-3, with D tentatively TRBD1 (6 bases). CDR1 is SEHNR and CDR2 is FQNEAQ in the germline V gene (reference sequence). Trimming removed 0 bases from V and 4 bases from J, with 14 bases in between. This CDR3 contains 16 residues. The CDR3 protein is CASSLASGAPADTQYF. CDR3 DNA sequence: TGTGCCAGCAGCTTAGCTTCAGGGGCCCCCGCAGATACGCAGTATTTT.

This clonotype was observed a few times. The J gene is TRBJ1-1, the V gene TRBV6-1, with D perhaps TRBD1 (5 bases). The germline CDR1 and CDR2 sequences are MNHNS and SASEGT. Trimming stripped 7 bases from V and 4 bases from J, with 10 bases between. This CDR3 comprises 12 residues. CDR3 residues: CASNRGPTEAFF. The CDR3 DNA is TGTGCCAGCAACCGGGGCCCCACTGAAGCTTTCTTT.

There are a few counts of this clonotype. The chain employs TRBV4-1 and TRBJ2-7, with D tentatively TRBD1 or TRBD2 (7 bases each). There are 15 residues in the CDR3. CDR1 is MGHRA and CDR2 is YSYEKL in the germline V gene. Trimming took off 5 bases at V and 5 bases at J, with 19 bases between the two ends. In nucleotides, the CDR3 is TGCGCCAGCAGCTCCCTGGGCAGGGGGACTAACGAGCAGTACTTC. Encoded protein: CASSSLGRGTNEQYF.

This clonotype was counted at least ten times. The rearrangement joins TRBV7-9 to TRBJ2-2, with 9 positions matching TRBD2. The CDR3 extends over 19 amino acids. J was trimmed by 1 base and V by 2 bases; bases with no gene match: 11. CDR1 is SEHNR and CDR2 is FQNEAQ in the germline V gene (reference sequence). CDR3 residues: CASSLSTSGSPRNTGELFF. The CDR3 nucleotides read TGTGCCAGCAGCTTAAGTACTAGCGGGTCTCCTCGGAACACCGGGGAGCTGTTTTTT.

This clonotype appeared a few times. The chain joins TRBV30 to TRBJ1-5; D not certain. Trimming cost V 4 bases and J 7 bases, with 11 bases left between them. This CDR3 contains 12 residues. Germline V lookup: CDR1 GTSNPN, CDR2 SVGIG (reference sequence). The CDR3 loop reads CAWNNRGQPQHF. CDR3 DNA: TGTGCCTGGAACAACCGGGGACAGCCCCAGCATTTT.

The chain has TRBV12-3 or TRBV12-4 and TRBJ1-1; D gene uncertain. The CDR3 is 14 amino acids. Trimming stripped 3 bases from V and 7 bases from J, with 15 bases between. The CDR3 region is CASSLVRDRNEAFF. DNA for the CDR3: TGTGCCAGCAGTTTGGTCCGGGATAGGAATGAAGCTTTCTTT.

The V and J genes are TRBV3-1 and TRBJ2-4, with TRBD2 matching over 9 bases. Germline V gene sequence: CDR1 LGHDT, CDR2 YNNKEL (reference sequence). Trimming took 0 bases from V and 2 from J; bases not matched to a gene: 8. The CDR3 is 18 amino acids. The CDR3 DNA sequence: TGTGCCAGCAGCCAAGATCGCGATAGCGGGAGAACCAAAAACATTCAGTACTTC. Its protein is CASSQDRDSGRTKNIQYF.

There are many counts of this clonotype. The chain recombines TRBV30 with TRBJ1-2, with D unclear. Germline lookup yields CDR1 GTSNPN and CDR2 SVGIG (reference sequence). The V end lost 3 bases, the J end lost 1 base, and 12 bases lay between the germline ends. The CDR3 totals 14 residues. For the CDR3, the DNA is TGTGCCTGGAGGGAGGCCTCCTTTAACTATGGCTACACCTTC. Protein product: CAWREASFNYGYTF. The full variable domain, in which reference TRBV30 and TRBJ1-2 provide the parts outside the CDR3, is SQTIHQWPATLVQPVGSPLSLECTVEGTSNPNLYWYRQAAGRGLQLLFYSVGIGQISSEVPQNLSASRPQDRQFILSSKKLLLSDSGFYLCAWREASFNYGYTFGSGTRLTVV.

This clonotype turned up a few times. The V and J genes are TRBV12-3 or TRBV12-4 and TRBJ1-1; TRBD1 is a possible D gene (5 bases). V dropped 5 bases and J dropped 9 bases, with 13 bases sitting between them. The CDR3 length is 12 residues. The CDR3 bases are TGTGCCAGCAGTGGGGACGGAGGGAAAGCTTTCTTT. It codes for CASSGDGGKAFF.

The genes are TRBV29-1 and TRBJ2-2, with no clear D. The CDR3 spans 11 residues. Germline lookup yields CDR1 SQVTM and CDR2 ANQGSEA. V gave up 4 bases and J gave up 4 bases, with 4 bases separating them. The CDR3 DNA sequence: TGCAGCGTTGGTTTCACCGGGGAGCTGTTTTTT. The encoded protein is CSVGFTGELFF.

This clonotype occurred a few times. This chain uses TRBV12-3 or TRBV12-4 with TRBJ2-3; tentatively, D is TRBD2 (6 bases). Between the trimmed V and J ends, which lost 4 bases and 3 bases, there was a span of 14 bases. The CDR3 runs 15 residues. The CDR3 DNA reads as TGTGCCAGCAGTTCATGGTCGGGAGTGACAGATACGCAGTATTTT. Its protein product is CASSSWSGVTDTQYF.

This clonotype occurred many times. The chain carries TRBV5-1 and TRBJ2-7, with D possibly being TRBD1 or TRBD2 (6 bases each). The CDR3 contains 15 residues. V gave up 4 bases and J gave up 2 bases, with 16 bases separating them. The germline V gene encodes CDR1 SGHRS and CDR2 YFSETQ. Written as DNA, the CDR3 is TGCGCCAGCAGCGAAGGGTGGGGGGCCGCCTACGAGCAGTACTTC. This encodes CASSEGWGAAYEQYF.

Note on this clonotype: This clone may be a read error of a much larger clone one base away. The rearrangement joins TRBV29-1 to TRBJ2-1, with a possible D match to TRBD1 (5 bases). V lost 7 bases and J lost 9, with 19 bases in between. Germline V gene data show CDR1 as SQVTM and CDR2 as ANQGSEA. This CDR3 has 13 residues. In DNA form, the CDR3 reads TGCAGCGCCGAAAGGGGTCTTAGGGGTGAGCAGTTCTTC. Translation: CSAERGLRGEQFF.

This chain uses TRBV7-9 with TRBJ2-5; D remains ambiguous. This CDR3 region has 11 residues. Trimming cost V 5 bases and J 3 bases, with 4 bases left between them. CDR1 is SEHNR and CDR2 is FQNEAQ in the germline V gene (reference sequence). DNA of the CDR3: TGTGCCAGCAGCATCGAAGAGACCCAGTACTTC. It translates to CASSIEETQYF.

This CDR3 is CASRRRDKNTGELFF. The CDR3 DNA reads TGTGCCAGCAGGCGGAGGGACAAGAACACCGGGGAGCTGTTTTTT. The rearrangement joins TRBV6-6 to TRBJ2-2, with D possibly being TRBD1 or TRBD2 (6 bases each). Trimming took off 6 bases at V and 1 base at J, with 12 bases between the two ends. The CDR3 has 15 residues. The V gene's germline CDR1 is MNHNY and CDR2 SVGAGI (reference sequence).

This clonotype was seen many times. The J gene is TRBJ1-1, the V gene TRBV20-1; D is unclear. V lost 5 bases and J 5 bases, leaving 18 bases between the germline ends. Germline lookup yields CDR1 DFQATT and CDR2 SNEGSKA (reference sequence). This CDR3 contains 14 residues. The CDR3 loop reads CSAGHSWAGTEAFF. Here the CDR3 DNA reads TGCAGTGCTGGCCACAGTTGGGCTGGTACTGAAGCTTTCTTT.